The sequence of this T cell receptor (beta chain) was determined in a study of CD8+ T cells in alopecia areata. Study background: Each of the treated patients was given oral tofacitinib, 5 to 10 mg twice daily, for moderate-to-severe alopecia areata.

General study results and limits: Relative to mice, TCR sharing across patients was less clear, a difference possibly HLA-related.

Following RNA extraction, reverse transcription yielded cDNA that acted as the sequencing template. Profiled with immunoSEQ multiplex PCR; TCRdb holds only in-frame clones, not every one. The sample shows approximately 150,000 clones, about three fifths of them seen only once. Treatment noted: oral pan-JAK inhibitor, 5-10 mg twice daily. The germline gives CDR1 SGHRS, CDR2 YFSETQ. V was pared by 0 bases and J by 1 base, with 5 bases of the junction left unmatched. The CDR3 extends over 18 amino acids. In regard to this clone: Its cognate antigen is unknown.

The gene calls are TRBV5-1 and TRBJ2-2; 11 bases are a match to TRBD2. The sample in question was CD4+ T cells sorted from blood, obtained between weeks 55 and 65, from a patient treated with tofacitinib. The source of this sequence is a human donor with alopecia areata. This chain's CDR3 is CASSLGLAGNRNTGELFF. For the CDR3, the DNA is TGCGCCAGCAGCTTGGGACTAGCGGGGAATCGGAACACCGGGGAGCTGTTTTTT.